A single sample is the source of the 8 T cell receptor beta chains below, sequenced in a study of cytomegalovirus exposure and HLA in healthy donors. PCR employed 60 Vbeta and 13 Jbeta primers. Only in-frame clones appear in the TCRdb table, and some are missing; sequencing was by immunoSEQ multiplex PCR. The sample lists hundreds of thousands of clones, around 80% occurring once. Sequenced sample: PBMCs. Every receptor here comes from a man between 18 and 35 years old in good health and CMV-seronegative.

V and J are TRBV27 and TRBJ2-2; TRBD1 aligns across 9 bases. There are 15 residues in the CDR3. V lost 3 bases and J lost 4; bases outside the gene matches: 3. Per germline, CDR1 MNHEY and CDR2 SMNVEV (reference sequence). CDR3: CASSFRQGGTGELFF. As DNA, the CDR3 is TGTGCCAGCAGTTTTAGACAGGGGGGCACCGGGGAGCTGTTTTTT.

The chain recombines TRBV10-1 with TRBJ2-1, with D possibly matching TRBD2 (6 bases). Germline CDR1 and CDR2: WNHNN and SYGVQD (reference sequence). There are 15 residues in the CDR3. The V and J ends lost 3 bases and 2 bases respectively, with 11 bases between them. The CDR3 DNA reads TGCGCCAGCAGTGATCGGGGGAGTACCTACAATGAGCAGTTCTTC. It encodes CASSDRGSTYNEQFF.

J is TRBJ2-7 and V is TRBV5-1; 7 bases fit TRBD1. CDR3 length equals 13 residues. The ends lost 5 bases at V and 2 bases at J; junction bases unmatched: 4. Germline V gene lookup returns CDR1 SGHRS and CDR2 YFSETQ. CDR3 sequence: CASRQGTAYEQYF. In DNA form, the CDR3 reads TGCGCCAGCAGACAGGGGACGGCCTACGAGCAGTACTTC.

This chain uses TRBV9 with TRBJ2-1; D gene uncertain. The ends were cut back, 2 bases at V and 0 bases at J, with 9 bases in the middle. This CDR3 is built from 15 residues. Germline V gene data show CDR1 as SGDLS and CDR2 as YYNGEE. The CDR3 DNA sequence: TGTGCCAGCAGCGTTGCCGCTAGCTCCTACAATGAGCAGTTCTTC. Translating gives CASSVAASSYNEQFF.

This clone was picked up one time. The chain carries TRBV28 and TRBJ2-7, with D possibly being TRBD1 (6 bases). Trimming removed 6 bases at V and 2 bases at J, with 29 bases between. Germline V gives CDR1 MDHEN, CDR2 SYDVKM. This CDR3 contains 19 residues. The CDR3 nucleotides read TGTGCCAGCAGCCCCACACAGGGACGAGTAGTGGGCTCTGCCTACGAGCAGTACTTC. Protein product: CASSPTQGRVVGSAYEQYF.

The rearrangement links TRBV29-1 to TRBJ1-2; no clear D gene. The V and J ends lost 2 bases and 2 bases respectively, with 6 bases between them. Looked up from germline, CDR1 is SQVTM and CDR2 is ANQGSEA. This CDR3 is built from 12 residues. Written as DNA, the CDR3 is TGCAGCGTTGAATTACACAACTATGGCTACACCTTC. Amino acid sequence: CSVELHNYGYTF.

This chain joins TRBV2 and TRBJ2-2; D may be TRBD2 (5 bases). The CDR3 totals 16 residues. Germline CDR1 reads SNHLY; CDR2 reads FYNNEI. Trimming shortened V by 1 base and J by 5 bases, and 14 bases separated the two germline ends. CDR3 sequence: CASSEGAAEPTGELFF. In DNA, the CDR3 is TGTGCCAGCAGTGAAGGGGCAGCGGAACCAACCGGGGAGCTGTTTTTT.

The V and J genes are TRBV28 and TRBJ1-5; D perhaps matches TRBD1 (5 bases). Per germline, CDR1 MDHEN and CDR2 SYDVKM. V lost 6 bases to trimming and J lost 0 bases, with 9 bases between them. The CDR3 totals 14 residues. This CDR3 reads CASRRQTSNQPQHF. The CDR3 DNA follows: TGTGCCAGCAGGCGACAGACTAGCAATCAGCCCCAGCATTTT.